A selection of T cell receptor beta chains follows, all from one sample in a study of blood T cell repertoires in COVID-19. Assay used: immunoSEQ multiplex PCR; TCRdb lists only in-frame clones, some missing. The top ten clones hold 1.5% to 2% of a sample with 300,000 to 400,000 clones, 88% of them seen once. Source material: peripheral blood. The receptor set was obtained from a young woman with COVID-19, enrolled during active disease. The CDR3 runs from the conserved cysteine through the conserved F or W. Each record gives: clone size, V gene, D gene, J gene, CDR3 protein, CDR3 DNA. The D gene is left open where the match is weak. Clone size, where shown, is once, few, many, or a class for clones that have expanded.

abundance: .; v_gene: TRBV30; d_gene: .; j_gene: TRBJ2-7; CDR3aa: CAWSVHTGYEQYF; CDR3nt: TGTGCCTGGAGTGTTCACACAGGTTACGAGCAGTACTTC
abundance: once; v_gene: TRBV13; d_gene: .; j_gene: TRBJ1-1; CDR3aa: CASSLEAANTEAFF; CDR3nt: TGTGCCAGCAGCTTAGAAGCGGCGAACACTGAAGCTTTCTTT
abundance: .; v_gene: TRBV11-3; d_gene: .; j_gene: TRBJ1-1; CDR3aa: CASSPRRGQLNTEAFF; CDR3nt: TGTGCCAGCAGCCCCCGTCGGGGTCAATTGAACACTGAAGCTTTCTTT
abundance: once; v_gene: TRBV28; d_gene: .; j_gene: TRBJ1-5; CDR3aa: CASRGSNQPQHF; CDR3nt: TGTGCCAGCCGGGGGAGCAATCAGCCCCAGCATTTT
abundance: .; v_gene: TRBV2; d_gene: TRBD1; j_gene: TRBJ1-5; CDR3aa: CASSRPRDRDQPQHF; CDR3nt: TGTGCCAGCAGTCGACCCCGGGACAGGGATCAGCCCCAGCATTTT
abundance: .; v_gene: TRBV11-3; d_gene: .; j_gene: TRBJ2-3; CDR3aa: CASSPGEGGFHTDTQYF; CDR3nt: TGTGCCAGCAGCCCAGGGGAGGGAGGGTTCCACACAGATACGCAGTATTTT
abundance: .; v_gene: TRBV3-1/TRBV3-2; d_gene: TRBD2; j_gene: TRBJ2-1; CDR3aa: CASSRGLALNNEQFF; CDR3nt: TGTGCCAGCAGCCGAGGACTAGCGCTGAACAATGAGCAGTTCTTC
abundance: .; v_gene: TRBV6-1; d_gene: .; j_gene: TRBJ1-6; CDR3aa: CASSERVSPLHF; CDR3nt: TGTGCCAGCAGTGAACGGGTATCACCCCTCCACTTT
abundance: .; v_gene: TRBV18; d_gene: TRBD1; j_gene: TRBJ1-5; CDR3aa: CASSLQGGNQPQHF; CDR3nt: TGTGCCAGCTCACTACAGGGGGGCAATCAGCCCCAGCATTTT
abundance: .; v_gene: TRBV15; d_gene: TRBD1; j_gene: TRBJ2-5; CDR3aa: CATSRGTQGAETQYF; CDR3nt: TGTGCCACCAGCAGAGGTACTCAGGGGGCGGAGACCCAGTACTTC
abundance: .; v_gene: TRBV6-6; d_gene: TRBD1; j_gene: TRBJ2-2; CDR3aa: CASRLQGANGELFF; CDR3nt: TGTGCCAGCAGATTACAGGGGGCGAACGGGGAGCTGTTTTTT
abundance: .; v_gene: TRBV11-3; d_gene: .; j_gene: TRBJ1-3; CDR3aa: CASRRGPQSSGNTIYF; CDR3nt: TGTGCCAGCAGAAGGGGCCCCCAGAGCTCTGGAAACACCATATATTTT
abundance: .; v_gene: TRBV29-1; d_gene: .; j_gene: TRBJ1-2; CDR3aa: CSVEQGLYGYTF; CDR3nt: TGCAGCGTTGAGCAGGGCCTCTATGGCTACACCTTC
abundance: .; v_gene: TRBV11-2; d_gene: .; j_gene: TRBJ2-1; CDR3aa: CASSLETPRDEQFF; CDR3nt: TGTGCCAGCAGCTTAGAAACCCCACGGGATGAGCAGTTCTTC
abundance: .; v_gene: TRBV2; d_gene: TRBD1; j_gene: TRBJ2-2; CDR3aa: CASSDNPDRGLGELFF; CDR3nt: TGTGCCAGCAGTGATAACCCCGACAGGGGATTGGGGGAGCTGTTTTTT
abundance: .; v_gene: TRBV27; d_gene: .; j_gene: TRBJ1-2; CDR3aa: CASSFGGRYGYTF; CDR3nt: TGTGCCAGCAGTTTTGGGGGCAGGTATGGCTACACCTTC
abundance: .; v_gene: TRBV14; d_gene: TRBD2; j_gene: TRBJ2-5; CDR3aa: CASSQDWASGGHQETQYF; CDR3nt: TGTGCCAGCAGCCAAGATTGGGCTAGCGGGGGACACCAAGAGACCCAGTACTTC
abundance: .; v_gene: TRBV6-4; d_gene: .; j_gene: TRBJ2-6; CDR3aa: CASSDSAGANVLTF; CDR3nt: TGTGCCAGCAGTGACTCCGCTGGGGCCAACGTCCTGACTTTC
abundance: .; v_gene: TRBV5-4; d_gene: TRBD2; j_gene: TRBJ2-3; CDR3aa: CASSEPGLAAENTQYF; CDR3nt: TGTGCCAGCAGTGAACCGGGACTAGCGGCTGAGAATACGCAGTATTTT
abundance: .; v_gene: TRBV24-1; d_gene: .; j_gene: TRBJ2-5; CDR3aa: CATRDSQTQYF; CDR3nt: TGTGCCACCAGGGACAGTCAAACCCAGTACTTC
abundance: .; v_gene: TRBV14; d_gene: TRBD1; j_gene: TRBJ2-5; CDR3aa: CASSLGWTGASGTQYF; CDR3nt: TGTGCCAGCAGCCTAGGATGGACAGGGGCGTCGGGGACCCAGTACTTC
abundance: .; v_gene: TRBV4-1; d_gene: .; j_gene: TRBJ2-2; CDR3aa: CASSQERARGPGELFF; CDR3nt: TGCGCCAGCAGCCAAGAGAGGGCCAGGGGCCCCGGGGAGCTGTTTTTT
abundance: .; v_gene: TRBV6-5; d_gene: .; j_gene: TRBJ2-1; CDR3aa: CASTKLQRVYNEQFF; CDR3nt: TGTGCCAGCACAAAGTTACAGAGGGTTTACAATGAGCAGTTCTTC
abundance: .; v_gene: TRBV7-2; d_gene: .; j_gene: TRBJ1-6; CDR3aa: CASSLVLYGQGGSPLHF; CDR3nt: TGTGCCAGCAGCTTAGTTCTTTATGGGCAGGGTGGGTCACCCCTCCACTTT
abundance: .; v_gene: TRBV19; d_gene: TRBD1; j_gene: TRBJ2-7; CDR3aa: CASSMRQGIYEQYF; CDR3nt: TGTGCCAGTAGTATGAGACAGGGGATCTACGAGCAGTACTTC
abundance: .; v_gene: TRBV29-1; d_gene: .; j_gene: TRBJ1-5; CDR3aa: CSVAGQERQPQHF; CDR3nt: TGCAGCGTTGCTGGGCAGGAACGTCAGCCCCAGCATTTT
abundance: .; v_gene: TRBV10-3; d_gene: TRBD1; j_gene: TRBJ1-2; CDR3aa: CAIRDSITNYGYTF; CDR3nt: TGTGCCATCCGGGACAGCATCACTAACTATGGCTACACCTTC
abundance: .; v_gene: TRBV5-6; d_gene: .; j_gene: TRBJ1-5; CDR3aa: CASSQQGVTNNQPQHF; CDR3nt: TGTGCCAGCAGCCAACAGGGAGTTACGAACAATCAGCCCCAGCATTTT
abundance: .; v_gene: TRBV5-4; d_gene: .; j_gene: TRBJ1-1; CDR3aa: CASSLGGSNTEAFF; CDR3nt: TGTGCCAGCAGCTTGGGTGGCTCGAACACTGAAGCTTTCTTT
abundance: .; v_gene: TRBV29-1; d_gene: .; j_gene: TRBJ2-3; CDR3aa: CSVGTGTDTQYF; CDR3nt: TGCAGCGTTGGAACGGGGACAGATACGCAGTATTTT
abundance: .; v_gene: TRBV28; d_gene: .; j_gene: TRBJ2-2; CDR3aa: CASSFVLASTTGELFF; CDR3nt: TGTGCCAGCAGTTTTGTTTTGGCATCAACGACCGGGGAGCTGTTTTTT
abundance: .; v_gene: TRBV6-2/TRBV6-3; d_gene: .; j_gene: TRBJ1-5; CDR3aa: CASSTRIGAGVSQHF; CDR3nt: TGTGCCAGCAGTACCCGCATTGGGGCCGGTGTGTCCCAGCATTTT
abundance: .; v_gene: TRBV7-9; d_gene: TRBD2; j_gene: TRBJ2-3; CDR3aa: CASSLDLAGGRTDTQYF; CDR3nt: TGTGCCAGCAGCTTAGACCTAGCGGGGGGACGCACAGATACGCAGTATTTT
abundance: .; v_gene: TRBV4-3; d_gene: .; j_gene: TRBJ2-3; CDR3aa: CASSQDLSSPDTQYF; CDR3nt: TGCGCCAGCAGCCAAGATTTAAGCTCTCCAGATACGCAGTATTTT
abundance: .; v_gene: TRBV24-1; d_gene: .; j_gene: TRBJ2-3; CDR3aa: CATGKQGDTQYF; CDR3nt: TGTGCCACCGGGAAACAGGGAGATACGCAGTATTTT
abundance: .; v_gene: TRBV11-1; d_gene: .; j_gene: TRBJ2-3; CDR3aa: CASSLGSADTQYF; CDR3nt: TGTGCCAGCAGCTTAGGTTCCGCAGATACGCAGTATTTT
abundance: .; v_gene: TRBV19; d_gene: TRBD2; j_gene: TRBJ2-3; CDR3aa: CASSKIPGLVTDTQYF; CDR3nt: TGTGCCAGTAGCAAAATCCCGGGACTAGTCACAGATACGCAGTATTTT
abundance: .; v_gene: TRBV2; d_gene: .; j_gene: TRBJ1-2; CDR3aa: CASSVQGLEVYGYTF; CDR3nt: TGTGCCAGCAGTGTCCAGGGGTTGGAGGTCTATGGCTACACCTTC
abundance: .; v_gene: TRBV7-9; d_gene: TRBD2; j_gene: TRBJ2-1; CDR3aa: CASSSGGNEQFF; CDR3nt: TGTGCCAGCAGCTCGGGAGGCAATGAGCAGTTCTTC
abundance: .; v_gene: TRBV12-3/TRBV12-4; d_gene: .; j_gene: TRBJ1-1; CDR3aa: CASSYTIEAFF; CDR3nt: TGTGCCAGTAGTTACACCATTGAAGCTTTCTTT
abundance: .; v_gene: TRBV9; d_gene: TRBD1; j_gene: TRBJ2-5; CDR3aa: CASSVALRDSQETQYF; CDR3nt: TGTGCCAGCAGCGTAGCTCTTCGGGACAGTCAAGAGACCCAGTACTTC
abundance: .; v_gene: TRBV27; d_gene: TRBD1; j_gene: TRBJ1-5; CDR3aa: CASRIGQGSNQPQHF; CDR3nt: TGTGCCAGCCGTATAGGACAGGGGAGCAATCAGCCCCAGCATTTT
abundance: .; v_gene: TRBV27; d_gene: .; j_gene: TRBJ2-5; CDR3aa: CASSFTAGFQETQYF; CDR3nt: TGTGCCAGCAGTTTTACAGCAGGCTTCCAAGAGACCCAGTACTTC
abundance: .; v_gene: TRBV2; d_gene: TRBD1; j_gene: TRBJ2-3; CDR3aa: CASRGEDRGADTQYF; CDR3nt: TGTGCCAGCAGGGGAGAGGACAGGGGTGCGGATACGCAGTATTTT
abundance: .; v_gene: TRBV3-1/TRBV3-2; d_gene: .; j_gene: TRBJ1-3; CDR3aa: CASSQERRGNTIYF; CDR3nt: TGTGCCAGCAGCCAAGAAAGGAGAGGAAACACCATATATTTT
abundance: .; v_gene: TRBV15; d_gene: TRBD1; j_gene: TRBJ1-3; CDR3aa: CATQEGGQGSGNTIYF; CDR3nt: TGTGCCACTCAGGAGGGGGGACAGGGTTCTGGAAACACCATATATTTT
abundance: .; v_gene: TRBV4-1; d_gene: .; j_gene: TRBJ2-3; CDR3aa: CTSSQGGRGDTQYF; CDR3nt: TGCACCAGCAGCCAAGGGGGTAGGGGAGATACGCAGTATTTT
abundance: .; v_gene: TRBV5-6; d_gene: TRBD1; j_gene: TRBJ1-4; CDR3aa: CASSLEGQGATNEKLFF; CDR3nt: TGTGCCAGCAGCTTGGAGGGACAGGGGGCTACTAATGAAAAACTGTTTTTT
abundance: .; v_gene: TRBV28; d_gene: TRBD1; j_gene: TRBJ1-1; CDR3aa: CASSKGQRAFF; CDR3nt: TGTGCCAGCAGCAAGGGACAGCGGGCTTTCTTT
abundance: .; v_gene: TRBV7-2; d_gene: TRBD1; j_gene: TRBJ1-4; CDR3aa: CASSLALMGQKLFF; CDR3nt: TGTGCCAGCAGCTTAGCGCTAATGGGACAGAAACTGTTTTTT
abundance: .; v_gene: TRBV7-9; d_gene: TRBD1; j_gene: TRBJ1-1; CDR3aa: CASSSAGGGGAFF; CDR3nt: TGTGCCAGCAGCTCAGCAGGGGGCGGCGGAGCTTTCTTT
abundance: .; v_gene: TRBV3-1/TRBV3-2; d_gene: .; j_gene: TRBJ2-3; CDR3aa: CASSRALDAVTADTQYF; CDR3nt: TGTGCCAGCAGCCGAGCCCTAGACGCCGTGACGGCAGATACGCAGTATTTT
abundance: .; v_gene: TRBV13; d_gene: .; j_gene: TRBJ1-3; CDR3aa: CASSPDTGSGNTIYF; CDR3nt: TGTGCCAGCAGCCCAGACACAGGGTCTGGAAACACCATATATTTT
abundance: .; v_gene: TRBV14; d_gene: .; j_gene: TRBJ2-7; CDR3aa: CASSQAQGWGYEQYF; CDR3nt: TGTGCCAGCAGCCAAGCACAGGGATGGGGTTACGAGCAGTACTTC
abundance: once; v_gene: TRBV30; d_gene: .; j_gene: TRBJ1-4; CDR3aa: CAWSVPLTGFNEKLFF; CDR3nt: TGTGCCTGGAGTGTACCCCTTACGGGGTTTAATGAAAAACTGTTTTTT
abundance: few; v_gene: TRBV7-2; d_gene: TRBD1; j_gene: TRBJ1-2; CDR3aa: CASSLGGTGGGGYTF; CDR3nt: TGTGCCAGCAGCTTAGGTGGGACAGGGGGAGGTGGCTACACCTTC
abundance: .; v_gene: TRBV7-2; d_gene: .; j_gene: TRBJ2-5; CDR3aa: CASSYPKAGPVAETQYF; CDR3nt: TGTGCCAGCAGCTACCCCAAAGCTGGTCCCGTCGCGGAGACCCAGTACTTC
abundance: .; v_gene: TRBV7-9; d_gene: TRBD1; j_gene: TRBJ2-6; CDR3aa: CASSQQGAPGANVLTF; CDR3nt: TGTGCCAGCAGCCAACAGGGGGCGCCTGGGGCCAACGTCCTGACTTTC